The sequence of this TCR beta chain was determined in a study of cytomegalovirus exposure and HLA in healthy donors (dated by TCRdb to about 2017). At the level of the whole study: According to a later analysis, one platform produced both the 100 to 150 validation repertoires and the 700 or so repertoires of the first cohort. The aim of the study was to test whether cataloging public T cell receptors could identify signatures of past pathogen exposure. In addition to the first cohort of around 670 subjects, a separate validation cohort of 120 different subjects was used. To predict cytomegalovirus infection status, the study brought together high-throughput TCR immunosequencing, statistical association of individual TCRs with disease status, and machine learning. Points the paper makes about the study in general: The classifier was reported to diagnose cytomegalovirus status with high specificity and sensitivity in both the original and validation cohorts. The validation cohort had no HLA typing available for a later analysis, so co-occurrence within that cohort was assessed over all 120 or so repertoires. Of the cluster scores, approximately 94% were above 0 in a later analysis, which found that TCRs clustered in the first cohort also tended to co-occur in the 95 to 150 validation repertoires. Most TCR sequences were observed very rarely across donors, whereas some public TCRs were present in many individuals. Three of the identified cytomegalovirus-associated TCR beta chains were confirmed in vitro to be specific for cytomegalovirus antigens. The authors suggested that the approach could potentially be generalized to other disease states and immunological phenotypes. A total of around 150 TCR beta chains were listed by the study as associated with cytomegalovirus.

CDR1 MNHNS and CDR2 SASEGT are derived from the germline V gene. The CDR3 runs 15 amino acids, cysteine and phenylalanine included. Only the CDR3 region is kept as DNA, spanning 45 bases read in frame from base 1. The junction shows trimming of 1 base on V and 2 bases on J, and the gene matches do not reach 5 bases of it. The donors belonged to the validation cohort of around 110 subjects, which was separate from the roughly 670-subject first cohort. The method behind the library was the immunoSEQ multiplex PCR assay. In the original analysis: A statistical classification framework was built to diagnose cytomegalovirus status from the catalog of TCR beta chain sequences. TCRdb limited this immuneACCESS table to in-frame rearrangements with V and J called. A share of clones is missing; checked studies link under half to unresolved V genes, and the rest is unexplained. V and J calls and clone size are those listed in that table; D and trimming were worked out from the DNA. Recorded for this sample are about 120,000 clones; under 90% of them occurred a single time. The ten largest clonotypes hold 1.5% to 2.5% of the sample.

As for this clone: Its antigen has not been determined. Base qualities are missing; no much larger clone stands one base away.

The sequencing input was PBMCs. Recombination connected TRBV6-1 to TRBJ2-7; 7 of the junction bases match TRBD2. This clonotype was sampled from a woman aged 18-35 years in good health and CMV-seronegative. The base sequence is TGTGCCAGCAGTGAAGATGAGGGAGGGCCCTACGAGCAGTACTTC. Translated, it reads CASSEDEGGPYEQYF.